Listed below are T cell receptor beta chains from one sample, sequenced in a study of blood T cell repertoires in COVID-19. The repertoire was sequenced with immunoSEQ multiplex PCR; TCRdb's copy has only in-frame clones and lacks some. Of approximately 390,000 clones in the sample, nearly 90% were seen once. The sample was PBMCs or T cells enriched from blood (not recorded which). These receptors all come from a woman in her thirties or forties with acute COVID-19. CDR3s include the opening cysteine and the closing phenylalanine or tryptophan. The D gene is left open where the match is weak.

len: 15
d_gene: TRBD1
v_gene: TRBV19
CDR3aa: CASSIGTGYTYEQYF

len: 14
d_gene: -
v_gene: TRBV2
CDR3aa: CASREHLGGYGYTF

len: 12
d_gene: TRBD1
v_gene: TRBV6-5
CDR3aa: CASGQGVYGYTF

len: 16
d_gene: TRBD2
v_gene: TRBV11-2
CDR3aa: CASSSGASGGTDTQYF

len: 15
d_gene: TRBD1
v_gene: TRBV5-1
CDR3aa: CASSSGQGKNTEAFF

len: 13
d_gene: TRBD1
v_gene: TRBV6-5
CDR3aa: CASRRQGSEEAFF

len: 14
d_gene: TRBD1
v_gene: TRBV11-3
CDR3aa: CASSQTGGYNEQFF

len: 15
d_gene: -
v_gene: TRBV9
CDR3aa: CASSAGKYTGSGQYF

len: 16
d_gene: TRBD1
v_gene: TRBV5-1
CDR3aa: CASSTRQGGTYNEQFF

len: 16
d_gene: -
v_gene: TRBV7-8
CDR3aa: CASSLVSGSVGQPQHF

len: 16
d_gene: -
v_gene: TRBV24-1
CDR3aa: CATSGSGTTSYNEQFF

len: 15
d_gene: -
v_gene: TRBV24-1
CDR3aa: CATSDRKGVSGEQYF

len: 14
d_gene: -
v_gene: TRBV11-2
CDR3aa: CASSWGLPGNTIYF

len: 17
d_gene: TRBD1
v_gene: TRBV7-9
CDR3aa: CASSHRGGTGGSVGYTF

len: 15
d_gene: -
v_gene: TRBV5-4
CDR3aa: CASSSPYRAPTEAFF

len: 14
d_gene: -
v_gene: TRBV13
CDR3aa: CASSRPEQRYEQYF

len: 15
d_gene: TRBD1
v_gene: TRBV19
CDR3aa: CASCPRDRDDQPQHF

len: 16
d_gene: TRBD1
v_gene: TRBV6-1
CDR3aa: CASSEASGGAGYEAFF

len: 13
d_gene: -
v_gene: TRBV7-8
CDR3aa: CASSPQGGYEQYF

len: 13
d_gene: -
v_gene: TRBV20-1
CDR3aa: CSASRILGTEAFF

len: 16
d_gene: -
v_gene: TRBV6-1
CDR3aa: CASSDIPPSGNTEAFF

len: 12
d_gene: -
v_gene: TRBV30
CDR3aa: CAWSSGMGPAFF

len: 14
d_gene: TRBD1
v_gene: TRBV11-2
CDR3aa: CASSLVQGMGEAFF

len: 14
d_gene: TRBD1
v_gene: TRBV5-1
CDR3aa: CASSMDRGRTEAFF

len: 14
d_gene: TRBD1
v_gene: TRBV2
CDR3aa: CASRLQGAGTEAFF

len: 15
d_gene: -
v_gene: TRBV4-1
CDR3aa: CASSQDGEVYQPQHF

len: 12
d_gene: -
v_gene: TRBV29-1
CDR3aa: CSVGGQGEKLFF

len: 15
d_gene: -
v_gene: TRBV30
CDR3aa: CAWAHGGYSNQPQHF

len: 16
d_gene: -
v_gene: TRBV7-9
CDR3aa: CASSFLEEVTNEKLFF

len: 14
d_gene: TRBD1
v_gene: TRBV25-1
CDR3aa: CASRDRQGGRPQHF

len: 13
d_gene: -
v_gene: TRBV5-1
CDR3aa: CASSSLQDGEQFF

len: 16
d_gene: TRBD1
v_gene: TRBV7-9
CDR3aa: CASSLVGQGATGELFF

len: 17
d_gene: TRBD2
v_gene: TRBV4-1
CDR3aa: CASSRGGLAGLGNEQFF

len: 15
d_gene: TRBD1
v_gene: TRBV5-3
CDR3aa: CARSKDRGDGNTIYF

len: 14
d_gene: -
v_gene: TRBV12-2
CDR3aa: CASRLAGQGDGYTF

len: 14
d_gene: -
v_gene: TRBV10-3
CDR3aa: CAISAPGSNYGYTF

len: 14
d_gene: TRBD2
v_gene: TRBV6-2/TRBV6-3
CDR3aa: CASSAGLARETQYF

len: 16
d_gene: -
v_gene: TRBV7-8
CDR3aa: CASSLNAGVMNTEAFF

len: 15
d_gene: TRBD2
v_gene: TRBV29-1
CDR3aa: CSVGGLAGGTGELFF

len: 14
d_gene: -
v_gene: TRBV19
CDR3aa: CASSIKGVGQPQHF

len: 14
d_gene: TRBD1
v_gene: TRBV10-2
CDR3aa: CASSGNRGNTEAFF

len: 14
d_gene: -
v_gene: TRBV24-1
CDR3aa: CATSDSGRDTEAFF

len: 18
d_gene: -
v_gene: TRBV11-2
CDR3aa: CASSSRPPARIYNSPLHF

len: 14
d_gene: -
v_gene: TRBV5-5
CDR3aa: CASSLLRQGNEQFF

len: 13
d_gene: -
v_gene: TRBV9
CDR3aa: CASSAGDNQPQHF

len: 14
d_gene: -
v_gene: TRBV6-5
CDR3aa: CASSQTATNEKLFF

len: 16
d_gene: -
v_gene: TRBV10-3
CDR3aa: CAISDPDFKSSYEQYF

len: 14
d_gene: TRBD2
v_gene: TRBV29-1
CDR3aa: CSVAGLEGSDTQYF

len: 15
d_gene: -
v_gene: TRBV19
CDR3aa: CASSTLEAGANVLTF

len: 14
d_gene: -
v_gene: TRBV6-5
CDR3aa: CASSYSALGDEQFF

len: 14
d_gene: -
v_gene: TRBV19
CDR3aa: CASSISVNTDTQYF

len: 14
d_gene: TRBD1
v_gene: TRBV30
CDR3aa: CAWSVDRGRTEAFF

len: 14
d_gene: -
v_gene: TRBV7-2
CDR3aa: CASSLDRFNYGYTF

len: 14
d_gene: -
v_gene: TRBV9
CDR3aa: CASSTGQINQPQHF

len: 15
d_gene: -
v_gene: TRBV6-5
CDR3aa: CASRGSGGDGNTIYF